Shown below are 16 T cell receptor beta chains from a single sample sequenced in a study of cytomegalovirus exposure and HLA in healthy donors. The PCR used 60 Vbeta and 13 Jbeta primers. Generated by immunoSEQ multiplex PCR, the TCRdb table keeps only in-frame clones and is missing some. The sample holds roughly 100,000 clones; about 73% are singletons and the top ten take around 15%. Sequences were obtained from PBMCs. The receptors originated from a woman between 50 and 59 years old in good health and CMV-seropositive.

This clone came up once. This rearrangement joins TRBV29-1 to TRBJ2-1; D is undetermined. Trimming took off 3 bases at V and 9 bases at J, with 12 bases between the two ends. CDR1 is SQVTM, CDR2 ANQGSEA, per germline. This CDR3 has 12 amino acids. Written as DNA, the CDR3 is TGCAGCGTTGATAGCACGTCAGTTGAGCAGTTCTTC. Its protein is CSVDSTSVEQFF.

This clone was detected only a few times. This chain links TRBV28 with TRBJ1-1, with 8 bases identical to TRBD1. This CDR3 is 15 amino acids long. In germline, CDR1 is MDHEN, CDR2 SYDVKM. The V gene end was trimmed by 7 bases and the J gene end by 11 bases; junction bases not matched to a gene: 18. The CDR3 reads CASTPGGQAGLRAFF. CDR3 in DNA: TGTGCCAGCACCCCGGGGGGACAGGCGGGCTTGAGGGCTTTCTTT.

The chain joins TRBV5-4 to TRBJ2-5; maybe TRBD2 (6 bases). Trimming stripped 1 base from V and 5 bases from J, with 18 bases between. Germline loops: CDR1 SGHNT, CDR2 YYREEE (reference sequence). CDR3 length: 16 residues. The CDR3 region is CASSLYRITGEETQYF. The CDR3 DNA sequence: TGTGCCAGCAGCTTGTACAGGATCACGGGAGAGGAGACCCAGTACTTC.

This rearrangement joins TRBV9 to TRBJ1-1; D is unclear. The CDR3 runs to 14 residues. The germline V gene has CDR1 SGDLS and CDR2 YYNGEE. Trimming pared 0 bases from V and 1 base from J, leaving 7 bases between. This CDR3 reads CASSVEAANTEAFF. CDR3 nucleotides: TGTGCCAGCAGCGTAGAGGCGGCGAACACTGAAGCTTTCTTT.

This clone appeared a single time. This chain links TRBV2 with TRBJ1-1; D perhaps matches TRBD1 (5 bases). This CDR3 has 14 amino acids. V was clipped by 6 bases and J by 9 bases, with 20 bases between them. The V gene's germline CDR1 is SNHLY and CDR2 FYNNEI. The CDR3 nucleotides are TGTGCCAGCAGCGCTACAGGCCCCTGGGCTAAAGCTTTCTTT. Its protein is CASSATGPWAKAFF.

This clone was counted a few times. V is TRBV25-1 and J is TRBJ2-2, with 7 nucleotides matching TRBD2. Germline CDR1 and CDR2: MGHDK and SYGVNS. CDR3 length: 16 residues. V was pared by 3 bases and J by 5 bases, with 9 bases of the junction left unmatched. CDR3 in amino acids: CASSETGEGLTGELFF. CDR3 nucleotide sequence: TGTGCCAGCAGTGAGACCGGGGAGGGGCTTACCGGGGAGCTGTTTTTT.

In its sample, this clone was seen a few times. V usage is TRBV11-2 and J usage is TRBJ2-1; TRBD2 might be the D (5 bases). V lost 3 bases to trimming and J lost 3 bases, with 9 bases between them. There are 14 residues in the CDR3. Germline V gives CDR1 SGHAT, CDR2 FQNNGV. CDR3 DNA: TGTGCCAGCAGCTTGGGCAGCGGCTACAATGAGCAGTTCTTC. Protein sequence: CASSLGSGYNEQFF.

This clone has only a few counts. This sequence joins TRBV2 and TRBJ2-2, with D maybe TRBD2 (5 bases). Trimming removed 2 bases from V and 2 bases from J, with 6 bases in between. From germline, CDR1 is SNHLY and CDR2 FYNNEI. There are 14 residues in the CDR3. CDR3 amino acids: CASSETRNTGELFF. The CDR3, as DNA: TGTGCCAGCAGTGAAACTAGAAACACCGGGGAGCTGTTTTTT.

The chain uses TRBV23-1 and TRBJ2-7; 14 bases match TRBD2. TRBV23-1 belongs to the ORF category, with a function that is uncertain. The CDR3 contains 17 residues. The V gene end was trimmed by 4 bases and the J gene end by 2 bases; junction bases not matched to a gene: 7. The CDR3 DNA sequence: TGCGCCAGCAGTCGGACTAGCGGGAGGTCCTCAACCTACGAGCAGTACTTC. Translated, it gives CASSRTSGRSSTYEQYF.

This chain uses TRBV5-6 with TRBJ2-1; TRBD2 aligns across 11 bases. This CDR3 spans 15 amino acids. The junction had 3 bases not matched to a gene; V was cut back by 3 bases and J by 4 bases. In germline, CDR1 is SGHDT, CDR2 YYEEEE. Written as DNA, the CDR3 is TGTGCCAGCAGCTCGCTAGCGGGAGGATACAATGAGCAGTTCTTC. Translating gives CASSSLAGGYNEQFF.

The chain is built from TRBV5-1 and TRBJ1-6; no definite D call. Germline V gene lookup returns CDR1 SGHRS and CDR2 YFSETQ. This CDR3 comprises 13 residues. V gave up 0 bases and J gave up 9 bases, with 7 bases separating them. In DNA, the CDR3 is TGCGCCAGCAGCTTGGGAGAAAGTTCACCCCTCCACTTT. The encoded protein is CASSLGESSPLHF.

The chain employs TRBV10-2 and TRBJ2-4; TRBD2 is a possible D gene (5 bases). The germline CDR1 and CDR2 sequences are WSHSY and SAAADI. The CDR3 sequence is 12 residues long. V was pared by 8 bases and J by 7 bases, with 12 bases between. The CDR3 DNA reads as TGCGCCAGCTCCGGGCCGGGGAACATTCAGTACTTC. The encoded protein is CASSGPGNIQYF.

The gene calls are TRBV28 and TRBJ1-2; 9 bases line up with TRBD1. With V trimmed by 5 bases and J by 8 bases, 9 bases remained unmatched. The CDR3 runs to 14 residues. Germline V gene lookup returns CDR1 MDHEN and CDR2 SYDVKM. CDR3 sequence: CASSTRDRAPGYTF. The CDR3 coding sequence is TGTGCCAGCAGTACCCGGGACAGGGCACCCGGCTACACCTTC.

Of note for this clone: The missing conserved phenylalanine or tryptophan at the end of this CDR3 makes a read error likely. CDR3 sequence (DNA): TGTGCCAGCAGGGACAGGCACGAGCAGTACCTC. Translation: CASRDRHEQYL. The V and J genes are TRBV28 and TRBJ2-7; 7 nucleotides align to TRBD1. CDR3 length: 11 residues. CDR1 is MDHEN, CDR2 SYDVKM, per germline. V lost 6 bases and J lost 5; bases outside the gene matches: 1.

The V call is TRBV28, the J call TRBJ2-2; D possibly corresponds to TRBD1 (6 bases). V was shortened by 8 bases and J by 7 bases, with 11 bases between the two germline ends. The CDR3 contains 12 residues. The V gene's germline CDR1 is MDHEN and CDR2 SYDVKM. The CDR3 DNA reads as TGTGCCAGCGGGGACATCAACGGGGAGCTGTTTTTT. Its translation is CASGDINGELFF.

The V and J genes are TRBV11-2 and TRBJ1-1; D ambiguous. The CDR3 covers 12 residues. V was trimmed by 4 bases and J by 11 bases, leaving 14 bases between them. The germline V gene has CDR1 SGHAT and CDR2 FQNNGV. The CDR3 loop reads CASSSEALKAFF. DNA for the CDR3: TGTGCCAGCAGCTCTGAGGCCTTGAAGGCTTTCTTT. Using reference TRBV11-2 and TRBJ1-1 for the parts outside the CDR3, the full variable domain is EAGVAQSPRYKIIEKRQSVAFWCNPISGHATLYWYQQILGQGPKLLIQFQNNGVVDDSQLPKDRFSAERLKGVDSTLKIQPAKLEDSAVYLCASSSEALKAFFGQGTRLTVV.